This passage covers 13 T cell receptor beta chains from one sample sequenced in a study of T cells in Graves' hyperthyroidism and ophthalmopathy. Template material for amplifying TCR beta CDR3 regions consisted of RNA transcripts. HTBI primers drove first-round RT-PCR of the TCR CDR3. TCRdb used MiXCR to reprocess the multiplex PCR reads, holding one entry per CDR3 protein. The repertoire has about 350,000 distinct CDR3 sequences, around 15% of them found once; the top ten carry roughly 19%. Sample: blood. Source of these receptors: a woman aged 55-69 years with Graves' ophthalmopathy.

The table lists this clonotype with a few counts. The chain joins TRBV7-9 to TRBJ1-1; D gene uncertain. The CDR3 spans 14 residues. The V end was cut by 3 bases, the J end by 1 base, with 9 bases between. The germline gives CDR1 SEHNR, CDR2 FQNEAQ (reference sequence). CDR3 residues: CASSFESGNTEAFF. In DNA form, the CDR3 reads TGTGCCAGCAGCTTTGAATCAGGGAACACTGAAGCTTTCTTT.

V usage is TRBV2 and J usage is TRBJ2-3; 7 bases line up with TRBD1. Germline CDR1 SNHLY, CDR2 FYNNEI. The CDR3 is 15 amino acids. V shed 8 bases, J shed 2 bases, and the junction held 10 bases outside the gene matches. The CDR3, as DNA: TGTGCCAGCGGGTCGGCCGGGACAGTCACAGATACGCAGTATTTT. Protein sequence: CASGSAGTVTDTQYF.

This clonotype was counted ten times or more. In nucleotides, the CDR3 is TGTGCCAGCAGCCGTCAGGGGGGCTGGACCGGGGAGCTGTTTTTT. Translated: CASSRQGGWTGELFF. The chain uses TRBV7-8 and TRBJ2-2, with TRBD1 as a possible D gene (7 bases). CDR3 length: 15 residues. CDR1 is SGHVS, CDR2 FQNEAQ, per germline. V was trimmed by 5 bases and J by 5 bases, leaving 15 bases between them.

This clonotype has at least ten counts. J is TRBJ2-1 and V is TRBV7-8; 11 bases are shared with TRBD2. The junction had 7 bases not matched to a gene; V was cut back by 5 bases and J by 7 bases. Germline V CDR1 and CDR2: SGHVS, FQNEAQ. There are 15 residues in the CDR3. This CDR3 reads CASSRAGLAENEQFF. The CDR3 DNA sequence: TGTGCCAGCAGCCGAGCGGGACTAGCGGAAAATGAGCAGTTCTTC.

The chain recombines TRBV7-8 with TRBJ1-2, with 10 nucleotides matching TRBD1. Germline trimming cut 1 base from V and 4 bases from J; bases unmatched to any gene: 9. The CDR3 totals 17 residues. Germline-derived CDR1 and CDR2 are SGHVS and FQNEAQ. The CDR3 sequence: CASSLVGQGVSTYGYTF. Written as DNA, the CDR3 is TGTGCCAGCAGCTTAGTCGGACAGGGGGTCTCTACCTATGGCTACACCTTC.

There are many counts of this clonotype. This chain links TRBV24-1 with TRBJ2-1; unclear D gene. The CDR3 contains 11 residues. The germline V gene encodes CDR1 KGHDR and CDR2 SFDVKD. V was clipped by 6 bases and J by 10 bases, with 9 bases between them. The chain's CDR3 is CATSNVKEQFF. The CDR3 DNA reads as TGTGCCACCAGTAACGTAAAAGAGCAGTTCTTC.

This clonotype was seen at least ten times. The rearrangement links TRBV28 to TRBJ2-2, with TRBD2 as a possible D gene (5 bases). The CDR3 covers 15 residues. Per the germline V gene, CDR1 is MDHEN and CDR2 is SYDVKM. V was clipped by 5 bases and J by 3 bases, with 13 bases between them. The CDR3 sequence: CASSAPREYTGELFF. Here the CDR3 DNA reads TGTGCCAGCAGTGCCCCTAGGGAGTACACCGGGGAGCTGTTTTTT.

The rearrangement links TRBV30 to TRBJ2-2, with 9 nucleotides matching TRBD1. The CDR3 covers 14 residues. Germline values: CDR1 GTSNPN, CDR2 SVGIG (reference sequence). The V and J ends lost 3 bases and 5 bases, in that order; junction bases with no gene match: 4. Written as DNA, the CDR3 is TGTGCCTGGAGACAGGGGGCGACGACCGGGGAGCTGTTTTTT. It yields the protein CAWRQGATTGELFF. Looking up the rest from reference TRBV30 and TRBJ2-2 gives the full variable domain: SQTIHQWPATLVQPVGSPLSLECTVEGTSNPNLYWYRQAAGRGLQLLFYSVGIGQISSEVPQNLSASRPQDRQFILSSKKLLLSDSGFYLCAWRQGATTGELFFGEGSRLTVL.

J is TRBJ1-1 and V is TRBV3-1, with D possibly matching TRBD1 (5 bases). Trimming pared 1 base from V and 1 base from J, leaving 7 bases between. The CDR3 length is 14 residues. CDR1 is LGHDT and CDR2 is YNNKEL in the germline V gene (reference sequence). The CDR3 protein is CASSQAGQNTEAFF. The CDR3 DNA reads as TGTGCCAGCAGCCAAGCAGGACAGAACACTGAAGCTTTCTTT.

The sample holds many counts of this clonotype. This chain uses TRBV6-1 with TRBJ2-1, with unresolved D. Germline values: CDR1 MNHNS, CDR2 SASEGT. Trimming removed 5 bases from V and 7 bases from J, with 18 bases in between. The CDR3 runs to 15 residues. The CDR3 bases are TGTGCCAGCAGTTACCGACCCTCCCAAGGTAATGAGCAGTTCTTC. Translated: CASSYRPSQGNEQFF.

This clonotype showed up many times. V and J are TRBV20-1 and TRBJ2-1; 7 bases align to TRBD2. With V trimmed by 1 base and J by 5 bases, 5 bases remained unmatched. This CDR3 has 14 residues. Germline CDR1 and CDR2: DFQATT and SNEGSKA (reference sequence). The CDR3 nucleotides are TGCAGTGCTAGAGTTCTAGCGGTTAACAATGAGCAGTTCTTC. Residues: CSARVLAVNNEQFF.

This clonotype has ten or more counts. V is TRBV19 and J is TRBJ2-2; a weak D match, TRBD1 (5 bases). There are 14 residues in the CDR3. Germline CDR1 is LNHDA and CDR2 is SQIVND (reference sequence). V was shortened by 7 bases and J by 0 bases, with 9 bases between the two germline ends. In nucleotides, the CDR3 is TGTGCCAGTATAGGGGAAACGAACACCGGGGAGCTGTTTTTT. This gives the protein CASIGETNTGELFF.

The chain carries TRBV28 and TRBJ2-7; D is possibly TRBD2 (6 bases). The CDR3 contains 13 residues. Trimming left V 5 bases short and J 2 bases short, with 10 bases between. Germline values: CDR1 MDHEN, CDR2 SYDVKM. CDR3 nucleotide sequence: TGTGCCAGCAGTACCTCGGGGGCCTACGAGCAGTACTTC. Its translation: CASSTSGAYEQYF.